This TCR beta chain was documented in a study of CD8 T cells in ankylosing spondylitis. Findings and caveats of the study: Clones that were linked to disease were CD8+ and were relatively rare in peripheral blood. A TCR beta motif made of several highly homologous variants seemed typical of ankylosing spondylitis blood. Some of the motif variants had earlier been found in reactive arthritis patients' fluid and blood. It was reported that disease-linked clones were significantly enriched in matched ankylosing spondylitis synovial fluid.

Each CDR3 protein gets one entry after TCRdb re-called the 5' RACE reads with MiXCR. The data show some 130,000 distinct CDR3 sequences, roughly 13% seen once. Germline V CDR1 and CDR2: SGHAT, FQNNGV. J lost 4 bases, V lost 3 bases, and 6 bases had no gene match. CDR3 length: 14 residues. The sample holds many counts of this clonotype. Its antigen is as yet unknown. The receptor comes from a female donor with ankylosing spondylitis or in good health (not recorded which). This chain uses TRBV11-2 with TRBJ2-7, with 7 bases that match TRBD1. The sequenced sample consisted of blood, either unsorted or a sorted T cell fraction (not recorded which). The CDR3 loop is CASSFLTGMYEQYF. In nucleotides, the CDR3 is TGTGCCAGCAGCTTCTTGACAGGGATGTACGAGCAGTACTTC.